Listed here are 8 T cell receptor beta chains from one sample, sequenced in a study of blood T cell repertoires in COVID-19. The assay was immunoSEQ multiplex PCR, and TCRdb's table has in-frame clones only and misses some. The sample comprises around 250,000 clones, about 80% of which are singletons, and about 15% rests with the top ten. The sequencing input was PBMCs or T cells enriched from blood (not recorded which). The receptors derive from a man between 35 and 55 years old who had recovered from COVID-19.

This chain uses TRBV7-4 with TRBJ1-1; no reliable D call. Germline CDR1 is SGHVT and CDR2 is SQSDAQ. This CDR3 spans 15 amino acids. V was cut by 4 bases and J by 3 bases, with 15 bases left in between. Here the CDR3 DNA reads TGTGCCAGCAGCTCCGGTGTGGGAGTAGACACTGAAGCTTTCTTT. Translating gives CASSSGVGVDTEAFF.

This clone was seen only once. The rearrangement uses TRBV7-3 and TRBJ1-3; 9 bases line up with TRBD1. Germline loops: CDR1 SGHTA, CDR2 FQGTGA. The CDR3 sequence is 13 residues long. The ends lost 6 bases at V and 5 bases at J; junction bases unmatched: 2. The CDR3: CASSDRGRNTIYF. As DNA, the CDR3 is TGTGCCAGCAGTGACAGGGGGAGAAACACCATATATTTT.

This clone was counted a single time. The CDR3 DNA reads TGTGCCAGCAGCCCCCGGGGGGGCGGCACAGATACGCAGTATTTT. Encoded protein: CASSPRGGGTDTQYF. The chain links TRBV7-2 to TRBJ2-3; 8 bases fit TRBD2. Trimming removed 5 bases from V and 1 base from J; junction bases left unmatched: 5. The CDR3 runs to 15 residues. The V gene's germline CDR1 is SGHTA and CDR2 FQGNSA.

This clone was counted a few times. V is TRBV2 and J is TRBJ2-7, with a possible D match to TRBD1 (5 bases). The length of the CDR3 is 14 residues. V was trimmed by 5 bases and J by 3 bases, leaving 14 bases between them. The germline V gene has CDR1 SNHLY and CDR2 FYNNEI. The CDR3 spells CASSTDKGLYEQYF. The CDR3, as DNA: TGTGCCAGCAGTACGGATAAGGGGCTCTACGAGCAGTACTTC.

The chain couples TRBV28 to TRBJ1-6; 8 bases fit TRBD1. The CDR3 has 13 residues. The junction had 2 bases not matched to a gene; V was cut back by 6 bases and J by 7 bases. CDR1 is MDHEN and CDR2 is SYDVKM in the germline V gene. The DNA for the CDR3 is TGTGCCAGCAGGGGACAGGAAAATTCACCCCTCCACTTT. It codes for CASRGQENSPLHF.

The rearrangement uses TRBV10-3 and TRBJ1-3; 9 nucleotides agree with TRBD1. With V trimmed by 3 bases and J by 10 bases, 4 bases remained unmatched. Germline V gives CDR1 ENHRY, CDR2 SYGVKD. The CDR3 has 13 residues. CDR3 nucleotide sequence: TGTGCCATCAGTGAAAGGGACAGGGTGACCATATATTTT. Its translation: CAISERDRVTIYF.

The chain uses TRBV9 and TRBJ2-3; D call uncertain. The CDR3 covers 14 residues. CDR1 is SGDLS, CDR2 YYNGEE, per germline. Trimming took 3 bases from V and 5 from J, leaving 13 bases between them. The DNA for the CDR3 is TGTGCCAGCAGCGCACAGCTAACACAAGATACGCAGTATTTT. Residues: CASSAQLTQDTQYF.

The CDR3 reads CASTNTGTYNEQFF. Written as DNA, the CDR3 is TGTGCCAGCACCAACACCGGGACTTACAATGAGCAGTTCTTC. This sequence joins TRBV27 and TRBJ2-1; weak D call: TRBD2 (6 bases). The CDR3 loop spans 14 amino acids. CDR1 is MNHEY, CDR2 SMNVEV, per germline (reference sequence). Trimming shortened V by 7 bases and J by 4 bases, and 14 bases separated the two germline ends.